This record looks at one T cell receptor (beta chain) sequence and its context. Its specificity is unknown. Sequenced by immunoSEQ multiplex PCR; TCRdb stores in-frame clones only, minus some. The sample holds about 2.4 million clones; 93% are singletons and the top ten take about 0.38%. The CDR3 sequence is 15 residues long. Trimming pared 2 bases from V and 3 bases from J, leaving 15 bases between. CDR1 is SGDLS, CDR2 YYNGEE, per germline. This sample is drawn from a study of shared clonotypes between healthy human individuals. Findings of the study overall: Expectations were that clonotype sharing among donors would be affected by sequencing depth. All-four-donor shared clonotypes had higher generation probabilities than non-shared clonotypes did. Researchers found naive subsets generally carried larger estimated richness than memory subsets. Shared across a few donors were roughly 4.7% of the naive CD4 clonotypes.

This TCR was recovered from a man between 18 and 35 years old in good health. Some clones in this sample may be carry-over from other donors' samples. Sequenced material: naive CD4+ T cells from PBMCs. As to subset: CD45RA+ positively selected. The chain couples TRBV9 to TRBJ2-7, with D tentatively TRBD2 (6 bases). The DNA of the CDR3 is TGTGCCAGCAGCGTCCTTCCTTCGGGGGACTACGAGCAGTACTTC. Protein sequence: CASSVLPSGDYEQYF. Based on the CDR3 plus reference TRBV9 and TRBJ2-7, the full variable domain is DSGVTQTPKHLITATGQRVTLRCSPRSGDLSVYWYQQSLDQGLQFLIQYYNGEERAKGNILERFSAQQFPDLHSELNLSSLELGDSALYFCASSVLPSGDYEQYFGPGTRLTVT.